The T cell receptor (beta chain) described here comes from a study of blood T cell repertoires in COVID-19. Across the whole study: The study drew acute and convalescent COVID-19 samples from the United States, Italy and Spain. PBMCs, B-cell-depleted T cells, or T cells were the source of the cDNA or gDNA that made up the material.

The study recruited people aged roughly 18 to 100 years across some 23 US areas. Participant-given clinical history determined each cohort assignment. This CDR3 has 12 residues. Germline CDR1 reads LNHDA; CDR2 reads SQIVND (reference sequence). After removal of 6 bases from V and 3 bases from J, the junction contained 1 base not matched to a gene. TCRdb keeps only in-frame clones here, not all; method: immunoSEQ multiplex PCR. This table has about 240,000 clones, around 86% appearing once. This clone has only a few counts. The gene calls are TRBV19 and TRBJ1-2; 7 bases are a match to TRBD1. The receptor was derived from a woman between 40 and 50 years old with acute COVID-19. The sample was PBMCs or T cells enriched from blood (not recorded which). CDR3 sequence reads: CASSDRDYGYTF. In DNA form, the CDR3 reads TGTGCCAGTAGCGACAGGGACTATGGCTACACCTTC.